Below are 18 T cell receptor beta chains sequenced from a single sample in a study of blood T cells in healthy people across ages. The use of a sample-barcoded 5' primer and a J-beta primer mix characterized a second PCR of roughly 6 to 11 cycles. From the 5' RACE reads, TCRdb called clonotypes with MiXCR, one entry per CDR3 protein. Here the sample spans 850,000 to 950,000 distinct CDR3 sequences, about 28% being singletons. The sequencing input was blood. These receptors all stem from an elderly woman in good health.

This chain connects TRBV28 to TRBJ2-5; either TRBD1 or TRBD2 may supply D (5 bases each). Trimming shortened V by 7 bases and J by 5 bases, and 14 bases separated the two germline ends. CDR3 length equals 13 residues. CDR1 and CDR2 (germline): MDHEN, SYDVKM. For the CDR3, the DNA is TGTGCCAGCATGGGAGCAGGGCGGGAGACCCAGTACTTC. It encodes CASMGAGRETQYF.

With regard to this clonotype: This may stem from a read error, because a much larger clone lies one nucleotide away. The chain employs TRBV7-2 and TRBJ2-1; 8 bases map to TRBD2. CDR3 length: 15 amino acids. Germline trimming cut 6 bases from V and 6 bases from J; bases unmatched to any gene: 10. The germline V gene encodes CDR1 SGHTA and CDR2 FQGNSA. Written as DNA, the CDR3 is TGTGCCAGCAGGCAAACGGGGGGGCCCGGCAATGAGCAGTTCTTC. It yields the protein CASRQTGGPGNEQFF. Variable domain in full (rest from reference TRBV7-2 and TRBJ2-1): GAGVSQSPSNKVTEKGKDVELRCDPISGHTALYWYRQSLGQGLEFLIYFQGNSAPDKSGLPSDRFSAERTGGSVSTLTIQRTQQEDSAVYLCASRQTGGPGNEQFFGPGTRLTVL.

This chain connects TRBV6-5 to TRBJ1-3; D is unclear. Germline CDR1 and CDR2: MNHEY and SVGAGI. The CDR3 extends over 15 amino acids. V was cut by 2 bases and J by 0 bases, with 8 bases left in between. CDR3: CASSYIRDSGNTIYF. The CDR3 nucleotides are TGTGCCAGCAGTTACATTAGGGACTCTGGAAACACCATATATTTT.

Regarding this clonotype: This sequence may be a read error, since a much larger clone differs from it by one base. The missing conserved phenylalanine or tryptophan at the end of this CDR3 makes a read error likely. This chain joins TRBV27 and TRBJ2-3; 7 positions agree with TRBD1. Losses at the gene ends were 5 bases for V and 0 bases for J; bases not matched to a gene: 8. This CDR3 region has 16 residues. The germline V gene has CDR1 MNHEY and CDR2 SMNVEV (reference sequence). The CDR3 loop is CASSHPRQGSTDTQYL. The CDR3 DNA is TGTGCCAGCAGTCACCCAAGACAGGGAAGCACAGATACGCAGTATTTG.

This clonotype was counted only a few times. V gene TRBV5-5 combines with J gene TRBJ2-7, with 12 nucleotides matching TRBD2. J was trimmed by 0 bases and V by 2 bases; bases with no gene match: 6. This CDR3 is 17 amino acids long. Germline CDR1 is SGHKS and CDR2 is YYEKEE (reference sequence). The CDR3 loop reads CASSFRLAGASSYEQYF. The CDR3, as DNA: TGTGCCAGCAGCTTCAGACTAGCGGGGGCCTCCTCCTACGAGCAGTACTTC.

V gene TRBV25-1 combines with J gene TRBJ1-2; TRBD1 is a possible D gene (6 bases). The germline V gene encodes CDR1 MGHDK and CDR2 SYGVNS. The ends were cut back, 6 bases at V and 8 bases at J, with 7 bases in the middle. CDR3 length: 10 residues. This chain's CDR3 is CASRGTGYTF. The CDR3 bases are TGTGCCAGCAGAGGGACAGGCTACACCTTC.

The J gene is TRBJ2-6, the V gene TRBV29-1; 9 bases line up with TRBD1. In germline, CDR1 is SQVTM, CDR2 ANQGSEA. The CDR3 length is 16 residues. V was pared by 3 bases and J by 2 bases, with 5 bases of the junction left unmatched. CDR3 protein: CSVEGDRVTGANVLTF. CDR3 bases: TGCAGCGTTGAGGGGGACAGGGTTACTGGGGCCAACGTCCTGACTTTC.

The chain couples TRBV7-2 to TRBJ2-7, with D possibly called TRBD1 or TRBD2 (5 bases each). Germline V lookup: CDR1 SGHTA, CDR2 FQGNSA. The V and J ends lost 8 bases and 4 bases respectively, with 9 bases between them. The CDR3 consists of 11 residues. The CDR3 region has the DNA TGTGCCAGCGGGACCATTTACGAGCAGTACTTC. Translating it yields CASGTIYEQYF.

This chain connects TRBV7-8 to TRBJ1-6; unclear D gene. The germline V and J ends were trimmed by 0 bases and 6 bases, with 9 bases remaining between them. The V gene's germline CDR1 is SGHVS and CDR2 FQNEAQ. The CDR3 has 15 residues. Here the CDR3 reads CASSLAPSSNSPLHF. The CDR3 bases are TGTGCCAGCAGCTTAGCCCCCTCGAGTAATTCACCCCTCCACTTT.

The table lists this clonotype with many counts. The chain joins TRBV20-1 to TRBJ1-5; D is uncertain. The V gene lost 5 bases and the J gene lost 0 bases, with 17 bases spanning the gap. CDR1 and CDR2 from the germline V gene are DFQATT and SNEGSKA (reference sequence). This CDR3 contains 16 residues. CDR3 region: CSAHDRSRYSNQPQHF. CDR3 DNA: TGCAGTGCTCACGACCGATCGCGGTATAGCAATCAGCCCCAGCATTTT.

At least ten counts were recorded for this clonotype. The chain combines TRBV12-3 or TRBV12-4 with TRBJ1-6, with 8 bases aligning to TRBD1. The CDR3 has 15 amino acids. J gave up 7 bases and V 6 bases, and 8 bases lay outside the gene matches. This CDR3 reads CASSQEGTGNSPLHF. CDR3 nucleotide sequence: TGTGCCAGCAGCCAGGAGGGGACAGGCAATTCACCCCTCCACTTT.

Here the CDR3 DNA reads TGTGCCAGCAGCTTAATGGGGGACGGCTATGGCTACACCTTC. Its translation is CASSLMGDGYGYTF. The rearrangement uses TRBV7-3 and TRBJ1-2; D may be TRBD1 (5 bases). This CDR3 is 14 amino acids long. Trimming cost V 1 base and J 4 bases, with 10 bases left between them. In germline, CDR1 is SGHTA, CDR2 FQGTGA.

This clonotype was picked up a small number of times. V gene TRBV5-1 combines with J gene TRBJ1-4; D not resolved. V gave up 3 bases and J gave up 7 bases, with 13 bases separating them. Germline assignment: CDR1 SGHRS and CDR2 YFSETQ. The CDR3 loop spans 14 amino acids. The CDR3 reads CASSWWGDGEKLFF. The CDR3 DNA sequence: TGCGCCAGCAGCTGGTGGGGAGACGGTGAAAAACTGTTTTTT. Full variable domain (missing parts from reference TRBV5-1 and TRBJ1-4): KAGVTQTPRYLIKTRGQQVTLSCSPISGHRSVSWYQQTPGQGLQFLFEYFSETQRNKGNFPGRFSGRQFSNSRSEMNVSTLELGDSALYLCASSWWGDGEKLFFGSGTQLSVL.

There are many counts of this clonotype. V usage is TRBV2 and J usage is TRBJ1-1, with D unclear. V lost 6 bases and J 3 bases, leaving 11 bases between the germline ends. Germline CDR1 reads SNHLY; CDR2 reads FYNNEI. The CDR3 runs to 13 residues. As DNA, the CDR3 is TGTGCCAGCAGCCCCCGTCGGGACACTGAAGCTTTCTTT. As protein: CASSPRRDTEAFF.

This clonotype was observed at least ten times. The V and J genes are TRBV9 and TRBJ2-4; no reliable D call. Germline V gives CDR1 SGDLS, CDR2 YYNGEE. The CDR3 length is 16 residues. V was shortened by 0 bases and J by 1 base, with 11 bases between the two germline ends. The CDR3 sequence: CASSVGVTLAKNIQYF. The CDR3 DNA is TGTGCCAGCAGCGTAGGCGTAACCCTGGCCAAAAACATTCAGTACTTC.

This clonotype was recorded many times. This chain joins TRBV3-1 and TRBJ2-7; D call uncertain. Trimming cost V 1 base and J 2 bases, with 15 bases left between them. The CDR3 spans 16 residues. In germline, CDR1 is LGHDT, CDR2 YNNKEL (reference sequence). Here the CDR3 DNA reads TGTGCCAGCAGCCAAGGAACGGCTATTCTTCCCTACGAGCAGTACTTC. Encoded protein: CASSQGTAILPYEQYF.

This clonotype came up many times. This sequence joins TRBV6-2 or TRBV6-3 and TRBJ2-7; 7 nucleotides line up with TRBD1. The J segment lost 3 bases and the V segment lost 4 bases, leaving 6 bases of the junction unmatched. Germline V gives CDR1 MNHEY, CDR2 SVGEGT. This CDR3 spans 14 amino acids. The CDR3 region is CASSSGTAVYEQYF. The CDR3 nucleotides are TGTGCCAGCAGTTCCGGGACAGCAGTCTACGAGCAGTACTTC.

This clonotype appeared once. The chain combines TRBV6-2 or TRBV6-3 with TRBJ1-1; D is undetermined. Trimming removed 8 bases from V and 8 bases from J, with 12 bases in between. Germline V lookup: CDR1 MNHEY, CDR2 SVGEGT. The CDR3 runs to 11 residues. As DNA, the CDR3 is TGTGCCAGCCGTGAGGCAGGAGAAGCTTTCTTT. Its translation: CASREAGEAFF.